The 2 T cell receptor beta chains presented below share a single source sample, sequenced in a study of blood T cell repertoires in COVID-19. Profiling relied on immunoSEQ multiplex PCR, and the TCRdb table lists in-frame clones only, not all of them. Here the sample spans some 12,000 clones, more than 75% being singletons. The source material was peripheral blood. Receptor source: a man aged 65 to 85 with active COVID-19.

The rearrangement uses TRBV18 and TRBJ2-5; 8 bases are shared with TRBD2. J lost 2 bases, V lost 2 bases, and 10 bases had no gene match. Germline CDR1 reads KGHSH; CDR2 reads LQKENI. This CDR3 has 17 amino acids. The CDR3 sequence: CASSPFSVAGIQETQYF. CDR3 nucleotides: TGTGCCAGCTCACCATTCTCGGTAGCGGGAATACAAGAGACCCAGTACTTC. Combining the CDR3 with reference TRBV18 and TRBJ2-5 gives the whole variable domain NAGVMQNPRHLVRRRGQEARLRCSPMKGHSHVYWYRQLPEEGLKFMVYLQKENIIDESGMPKERFSAEFPKEGPSILRIQQVVRGDSAAYFCASSPFSVAGIQETQYFGPGTRLLVL.

The chain has TRBV5-4 and TRBJ2-2, with TRBD1 matching 8 bases. J was trimmed by 5 bases and V by 1 base; bases with no gene match: 4. Germline V CDR1 and CDR2: SGHNT, YYREEE (reference sequence). This CDR3 contains 15 residues. The CDR3 protein is CASSLRQGRTGELFF. The CDR3 DNA reads TGTGCCAGCAGCTTGAGACAGGGGAGAACCGGGGAGCTGTTTTTT.